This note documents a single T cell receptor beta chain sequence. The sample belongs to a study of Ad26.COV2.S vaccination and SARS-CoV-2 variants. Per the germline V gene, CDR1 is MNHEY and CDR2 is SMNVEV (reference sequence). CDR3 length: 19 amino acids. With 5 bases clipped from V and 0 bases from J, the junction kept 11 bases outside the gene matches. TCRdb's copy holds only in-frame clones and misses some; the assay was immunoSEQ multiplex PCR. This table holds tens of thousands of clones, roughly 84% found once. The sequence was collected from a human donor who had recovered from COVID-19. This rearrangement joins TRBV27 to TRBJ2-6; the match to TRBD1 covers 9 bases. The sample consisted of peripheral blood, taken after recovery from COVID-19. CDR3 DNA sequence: TGTGCCAGCAGTCAAAGCAGGACAGGGGCCGCCTCTGGGGCCAACGTCCTGACTTTC. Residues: CASSQSRTGAASGANVLTF.